Listed below are T cell receptor beta chains from one sample, sequenced in a study of monozygotic twins with inflammatory bowel disease. TCRdb re-called the 5' RACE reads and shows each CDR3 protein once, DNA omitted. Its clone listing holds about 160,000 distinct CDR3 sequences. Sequenced material: blood. These TCRs come from a human donor with ulcerative colitis or Crohn's disease, or a healthy co-twin of an affected twin (not recorded which). CDR3s include the opening cysteine and the closing phenylalanine or tryptophan. Clone size appears in some rows only: once, few, many, or a class for an expanded clone.

V gene	J gene	clone size	CDR3 protein
TRBV10-3	TRBJ2-7	NA	CAIRASGEAYEQYF
TRBV15	TRBJ2-1	NA	CATSGGLAGNEQFF
TRBV29-1	TRBJ2-7	NA	CSVVGLDRGGSEQYF
TRBV7-9	TRBJ2-7	NA	CASSLERGRSSYEQYF
TRBV11-1	TRBJ1-6	NA	CASSSGKGGTLLNSPLHF
TRBV13	TRBJ2-7	NA	CASSTRDSLTYEQYF
TRBV6-2/TRBV6-3	TRBJ1-5	NA	CASSDGTPADF
TRBV29-1	TRBJ2-7	medium-sized	CSVEPSGAYEQYF
TRBV24-1	TRBJ2-7	NA	CATSDPGQGFEQYF
TRBV4-3	TRBJ1-1	NA	CASSSRGGYTEAFF
TRBV27	TRBJ2-7	NA	CASSLAGVGYEQYF
TRBV28	TRBJ1-6	NA	CASTPRPEKTTGYNSPLHF
TRBV5-4	TRBJ2-1	NA	CASSLAPGSSYNEQFF
TRBV11-2	TRBJ2-7	NA	CASSLSGYEQYF
TRBV12-3/TRBV12-4	TRBJ1-6	NA	CASKSQSSYNSPLHF
TRBV10-3	TRBJ2-7	NA	CAISGTSVSYEQYF
TRBV7-6	TRBJ2-5	NA	CASSLTGQGTQETQYF
TRBV9	TRBJ2-1	NA	CASSLLWGPDNEQFF
TRBV20-1	TRBJ1-2	NA	CSVWDANYGYTF
TRBV10-3	TRBJ2-3	NA	CAIRIASGSTDTQYF
TRBV9	TRBJ1-5	NA	CASSADRGQQPQHF
TRBV18	TRBJ2-7	NA	CASSPRAGFYEQYF
TRBV7-2	TRBJ1-2	NA	CASSLWGLGYTF
TRBV20-1	TRBJ1-1	NA	CSAWQNAEAFF
TRBV20-1	TRBJ2-3	NA	CSPTIGTSGSDTQYF
TRBV5-1	TRBJ2-1	NA	CASSLQGAPYNEQFF
TRBV9	TRBJ2-4	NA	CASSARVAKNIQYF
TRBV6-2/TRBV6-3	TRBJ2-1	NA	CASSQTSVRQFF
TRBV14	TRBJ2-7	NA	CASSSRQDREQYF
TRBV2	TRBJ2-7	NA	CASSGDSEGGYYEQYF
TRBV18	TRBJ2-2	NA	CASSPRSGSLTGELFF
TRBV10-3	TRBJ1-4	NA	CAISESDRAVEKLFF
TRBV27	TRBJ2-7	NA	CASSLVCERMGSYEQYF
TRBV20-1	TRBJ2-5	NA	CSARDMASGRAEQETQYF
TRBV6-1	TRBJ2-1	NA	CASSEGPYNEQFF
TRBV27	TRBJ2-3	NA	CASSYKISGSADTQYF
TRBV6-1	TRBJ1-5	NA	CASSKTPWNQPQHF
TRBV7-8	TRBJ2-4	NA	CASNPWGGKGNIQYF
TRBV28	TRBJ1-2	NA	CASLKGQNYGYTF
TRBV4-3	TRBJ2-1	NA	CASSQVQGYNEQFF
TRBV19	TRBJ2-2	NA	CASRTSGVNTGELFF
TRBV7-6	TRBJ1-2	NA	CASSPGGLAAEGYTF
TRBV20-1	TRBJ2-3	NA	CSARLQFTDTQYF
TRBV7-9	TRBJ2-1	NA	CASSWTRGFSYNEQFF
TRBV5-6	TRBJ2-3	NA	CASSHIQGSGTDTQYF
TRBV7-9	TRBJ2-2	NA	CASSQTSGIETGELFF
TRBV27	TRBJ2-2	NA	CASSFVGELFF
TRBV7-2	TRBJ2-1	NA	CASSLGAGWENEQFF
TRBV6-5	TRBJ2-1	NA	CASSYWRTSYNEQFF
TRBV30	TRBJ1-6	NA	CAWSVGGGGSPLHF